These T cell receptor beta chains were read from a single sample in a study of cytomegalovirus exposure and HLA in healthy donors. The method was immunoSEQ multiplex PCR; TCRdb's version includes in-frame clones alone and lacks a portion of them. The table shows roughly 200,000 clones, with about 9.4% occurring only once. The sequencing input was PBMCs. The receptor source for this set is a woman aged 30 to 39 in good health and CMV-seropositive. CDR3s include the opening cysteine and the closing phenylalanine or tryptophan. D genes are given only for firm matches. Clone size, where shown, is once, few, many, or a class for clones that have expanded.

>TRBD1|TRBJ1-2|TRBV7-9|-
CASSLGAGGRGYTF
TGTGCCAGCAGCTTAGGGGCAGGGGGTCGGGGCTACACCTTC
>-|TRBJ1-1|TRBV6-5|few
CASRTGTKGEAFF
TGTGCCAGCAGGACCGGGACTAAAGGGGAAGCTTTCTTT
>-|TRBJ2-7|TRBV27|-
CASSLGGSYEQYF
TGTGCCAGCAGTTTAGGGGGGTCGTACGAGCAGTACTTC
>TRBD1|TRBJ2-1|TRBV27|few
CASRAGQGKGNEQFF
TGTGCCAGCAGGGCGGGACAGGGAAAGGGGAATGAGCAGTTCTTC
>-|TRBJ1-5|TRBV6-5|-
CASSYADSGQPQHF
TGTGCCAGCAGTTACGCGGACAGTGGTCAGCCCCAGCATTTT
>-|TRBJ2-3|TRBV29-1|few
CSVGAASGTDTQYF
TGCAGCGTTGGTGCGGCTAGCGGCACAGATACGCAGTATTTT
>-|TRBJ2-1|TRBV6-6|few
CASGGPAAASYNEQFF
TGTGCCAGCGGTGGACCAGCGGCCGCCTCCTACAATGAGCAGTTCTTC
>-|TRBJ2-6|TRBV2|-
CASKRGSSGANVLTF
TGTGCCAGCAAGAGGGGGAGCTCTGGGGCCAACGTCCTGACTTTC
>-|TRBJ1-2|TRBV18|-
CASSPRTDYGYTF
TGTGCCAGCTCACCACGGACTGATTATGGCTACACCTTC
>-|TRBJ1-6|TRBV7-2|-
CASNQGRVSYNSPLHF
TGTGCCAGCAACCAAGGGAGGGTCTCCTATAATTCACCCCTCCACTTT
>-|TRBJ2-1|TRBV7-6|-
CASSLVRGSSYNEQFF
TGTGCCAGCAGCTTAGTTCGGGGGAGCTCCTACAATGAGCAGTTCTTC
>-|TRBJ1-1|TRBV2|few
CASTDRRMNTEAFF
TGTGCCAGTACAGACAGGCGCATGAACACTGAAGCTTTCTTT